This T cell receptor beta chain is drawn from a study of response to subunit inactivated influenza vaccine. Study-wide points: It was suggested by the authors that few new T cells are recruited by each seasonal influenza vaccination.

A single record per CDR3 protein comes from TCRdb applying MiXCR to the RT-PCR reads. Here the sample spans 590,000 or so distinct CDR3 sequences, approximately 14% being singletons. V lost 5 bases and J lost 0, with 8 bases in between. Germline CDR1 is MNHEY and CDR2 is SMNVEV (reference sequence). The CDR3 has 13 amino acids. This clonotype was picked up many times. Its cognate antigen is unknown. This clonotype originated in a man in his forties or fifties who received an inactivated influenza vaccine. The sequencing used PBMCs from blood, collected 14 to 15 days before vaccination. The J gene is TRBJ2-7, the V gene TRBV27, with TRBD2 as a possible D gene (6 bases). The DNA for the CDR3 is TGTGCCAGCAGTGGGGGGAGCTCCTACGAGCAGTACTTC. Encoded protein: CASSGGSSYEQYF.